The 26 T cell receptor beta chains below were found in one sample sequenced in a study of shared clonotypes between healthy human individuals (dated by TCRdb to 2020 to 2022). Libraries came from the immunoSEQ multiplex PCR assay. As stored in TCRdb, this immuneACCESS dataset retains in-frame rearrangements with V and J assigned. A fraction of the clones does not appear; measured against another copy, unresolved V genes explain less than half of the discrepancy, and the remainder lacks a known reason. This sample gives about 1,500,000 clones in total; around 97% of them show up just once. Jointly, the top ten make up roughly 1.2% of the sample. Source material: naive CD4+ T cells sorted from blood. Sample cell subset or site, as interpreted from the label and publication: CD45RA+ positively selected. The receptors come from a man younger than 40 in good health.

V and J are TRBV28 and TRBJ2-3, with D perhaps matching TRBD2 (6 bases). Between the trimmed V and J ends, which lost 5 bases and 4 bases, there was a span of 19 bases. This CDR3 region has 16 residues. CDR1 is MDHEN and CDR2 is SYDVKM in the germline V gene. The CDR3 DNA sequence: TGTGCCAGCAGTAGGTGGGATCTGACTAGGGCAGATACGCAGTATTTT. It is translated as CASSRWDLTRADTQYF.

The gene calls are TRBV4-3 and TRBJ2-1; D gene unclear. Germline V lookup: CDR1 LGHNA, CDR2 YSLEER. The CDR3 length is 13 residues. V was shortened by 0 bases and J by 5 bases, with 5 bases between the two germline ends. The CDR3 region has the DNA TGCGCCAGCAGCCAAGATTTCGACAATGAGCAGTTCTTC. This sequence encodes CASSQDFDNEQFF.

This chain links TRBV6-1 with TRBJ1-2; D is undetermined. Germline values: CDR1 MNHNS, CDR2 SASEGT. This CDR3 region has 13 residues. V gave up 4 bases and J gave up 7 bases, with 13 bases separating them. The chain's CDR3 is CASSAIELVGYTF. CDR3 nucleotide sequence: TGTGCCAGCAGTGCTATCGAGTTAGTTGGCTACACCTTC.

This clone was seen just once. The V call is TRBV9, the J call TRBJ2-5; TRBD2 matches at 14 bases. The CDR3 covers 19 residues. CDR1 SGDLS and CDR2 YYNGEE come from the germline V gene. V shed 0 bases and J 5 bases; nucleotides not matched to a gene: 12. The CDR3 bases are TGTGCCAGCAGCGTAGCTGAGGGACTAGCGGGAGTAGGAGGGGAGACCCAGTACTTC. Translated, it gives CASSVAEGLAGVGGETQYF.

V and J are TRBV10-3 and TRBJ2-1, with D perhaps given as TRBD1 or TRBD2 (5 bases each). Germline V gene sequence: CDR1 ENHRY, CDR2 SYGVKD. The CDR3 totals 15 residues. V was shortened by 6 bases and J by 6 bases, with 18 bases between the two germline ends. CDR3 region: CAISDLAIGGNEQFF. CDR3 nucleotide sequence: TGTGCCATCAGCGACCTAGCCATTGGGGGCAATGAGCAGTTCTTC.

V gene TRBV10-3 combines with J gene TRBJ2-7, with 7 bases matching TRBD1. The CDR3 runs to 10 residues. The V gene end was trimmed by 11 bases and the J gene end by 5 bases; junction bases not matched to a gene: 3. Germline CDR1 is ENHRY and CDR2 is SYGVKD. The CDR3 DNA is TGTGCCCCCAGGGGGAACGAGCAGTACTTC. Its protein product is CAPRGNEQYF.

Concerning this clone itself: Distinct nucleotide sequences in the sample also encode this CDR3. The CDR3: CASRGETQYF. In nucleotides, the CDR3 is TGCGCCAGCAGGGGAGAGACCCAGTACTTC. V and J are TRBV5-1 and TRBJ2-5; D is undetermined. V shed 5 bases and J shed 4 bases, with 3 bases lying between them. The CDR3 loop spans 10 amino acids. Germline assignment: CDR1 SGHRS and CDR2 YFSETQ.

CDR3 DNA sequence: TGTGCCAGCAGTTACGCGGGAATTTGGTACAATGAGCAGTTCTTC. Translation: CASSYAGIWYNEQFF. The gene calls are TRBV6-6 and TRBJ2-1; D possibly corresponds to TRBD2 (6 bases). This CDR3 is built from 15 residues. Per the germline V gene, CDR1 is MNHNY and CDR2 is SVGAGI (reference sequence). Trimming took 2 bases from V and 4 from J, leaving 12 bases between them.

The CDR3: CASSYGLGAYEQYF. As DNA, the CDR3 is TGTGCCAGCAGCTACGGACTAGGGGCCTACGAGCAGTACTTC. The rearrangement uses TRBV21-1 and TRBJ2-7; the D call TRBD2 from the table was never checked on the DNA. TRBV21-1 constitutes a pseudogene. The CDR3 loop spans 14 amino acids.

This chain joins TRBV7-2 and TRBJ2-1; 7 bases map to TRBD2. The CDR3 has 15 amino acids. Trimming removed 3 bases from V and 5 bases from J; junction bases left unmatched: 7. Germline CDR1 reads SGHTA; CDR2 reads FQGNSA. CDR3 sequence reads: CASSFLAVTDNEQFF. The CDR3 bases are TGTGCCAGCAGCTTCCTAGCGGTAACAGACAATGAGCAGTTCTTC.

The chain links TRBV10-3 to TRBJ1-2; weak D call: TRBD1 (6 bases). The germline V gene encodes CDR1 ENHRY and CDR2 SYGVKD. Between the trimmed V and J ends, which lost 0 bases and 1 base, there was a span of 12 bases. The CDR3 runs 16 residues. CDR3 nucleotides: TGTGCCATCAGTGAGTCCCAGGGGTCCCTTAACTATGGCTACACCTTC. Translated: CAISESQGSLNYGYTF.

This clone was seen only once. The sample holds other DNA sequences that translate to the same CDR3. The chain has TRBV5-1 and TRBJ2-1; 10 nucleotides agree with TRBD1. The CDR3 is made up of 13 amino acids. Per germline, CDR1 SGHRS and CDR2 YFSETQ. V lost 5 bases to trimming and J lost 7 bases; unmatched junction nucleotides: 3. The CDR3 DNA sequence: TGCGCCAGCAGTTGGGACAGGGGAAATGAGCAGTTCTTC. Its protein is CASSWDRGNEQFF.

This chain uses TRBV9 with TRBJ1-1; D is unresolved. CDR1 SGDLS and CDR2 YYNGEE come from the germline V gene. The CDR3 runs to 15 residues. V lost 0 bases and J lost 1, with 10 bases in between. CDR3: CASSVGWARNTEAFF. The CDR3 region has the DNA TGTGCCAGCAGCGTAGGGTGGGCCAGGAACACTGAAGCTTTCTTT.

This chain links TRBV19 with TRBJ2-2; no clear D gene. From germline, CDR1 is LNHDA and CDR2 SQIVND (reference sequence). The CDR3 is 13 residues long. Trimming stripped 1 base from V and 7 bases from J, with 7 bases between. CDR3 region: CASSIGRLGELFF. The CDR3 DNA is TGTGCCAGTAGTATAGGCCGGCTCGGGGAGCTGTTTTTT.

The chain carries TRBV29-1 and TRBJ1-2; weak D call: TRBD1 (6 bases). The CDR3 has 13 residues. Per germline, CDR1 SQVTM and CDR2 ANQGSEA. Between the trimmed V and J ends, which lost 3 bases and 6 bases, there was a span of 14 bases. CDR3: CSVDLTGPNGYTF. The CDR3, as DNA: TGCAGCGTTGACCTGACAGGACCTAATGGCTACACCTTC.

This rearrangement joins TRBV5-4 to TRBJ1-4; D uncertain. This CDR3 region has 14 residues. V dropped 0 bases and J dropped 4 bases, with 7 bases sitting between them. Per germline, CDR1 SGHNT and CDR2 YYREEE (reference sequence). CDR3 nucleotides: TGTGCCAGCAGCTTGGCCGGGGTTAATGAAAAACTGTTTTTT. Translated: CASSLAGVNEKLFF.

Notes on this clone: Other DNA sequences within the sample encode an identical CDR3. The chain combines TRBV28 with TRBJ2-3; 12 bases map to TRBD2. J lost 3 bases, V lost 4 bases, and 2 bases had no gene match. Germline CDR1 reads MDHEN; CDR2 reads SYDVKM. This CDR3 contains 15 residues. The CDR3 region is CASSSTSGRTDTQYF. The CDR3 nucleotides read TGTGCCAGCAGTTCGACTAGCGGGAGAACAGATACGCAGTATTTT.

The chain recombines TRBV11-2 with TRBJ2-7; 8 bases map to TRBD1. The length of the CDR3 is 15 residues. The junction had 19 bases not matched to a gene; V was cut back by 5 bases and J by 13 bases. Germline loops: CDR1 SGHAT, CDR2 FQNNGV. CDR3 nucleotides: TGTGCCAGCAGCCCAACCAGACAGGGGATCTTCCGCTCCTACTTC. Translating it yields CASSPTRQGIFRSYF.

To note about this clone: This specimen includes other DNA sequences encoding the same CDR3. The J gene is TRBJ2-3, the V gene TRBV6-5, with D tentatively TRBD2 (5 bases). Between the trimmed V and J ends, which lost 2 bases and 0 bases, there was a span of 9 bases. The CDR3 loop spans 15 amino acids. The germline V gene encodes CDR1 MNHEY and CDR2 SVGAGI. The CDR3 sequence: CASSYSGKSTDTQYF. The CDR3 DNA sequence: TGTGCCAGCAGTTACAGCGGAAAGAGCACAGATACGCAGTATTTT.

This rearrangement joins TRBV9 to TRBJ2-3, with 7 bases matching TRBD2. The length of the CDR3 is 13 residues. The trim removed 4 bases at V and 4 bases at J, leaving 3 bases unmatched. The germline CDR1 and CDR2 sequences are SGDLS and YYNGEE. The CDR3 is CASSRGRPDTQYF. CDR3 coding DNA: TGTGCCAGCAGCCGCGGGAGACCAGATACGCAGTATTTT.

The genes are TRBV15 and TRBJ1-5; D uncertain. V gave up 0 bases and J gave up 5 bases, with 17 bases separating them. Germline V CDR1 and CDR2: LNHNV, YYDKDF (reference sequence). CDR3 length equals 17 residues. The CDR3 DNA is TGTGCCACCAGCAGAGATCTGGGTTCGGGGTTGTATCAGCCCCAGCATTTT. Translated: CATSRDLGSGLYQPQHF.

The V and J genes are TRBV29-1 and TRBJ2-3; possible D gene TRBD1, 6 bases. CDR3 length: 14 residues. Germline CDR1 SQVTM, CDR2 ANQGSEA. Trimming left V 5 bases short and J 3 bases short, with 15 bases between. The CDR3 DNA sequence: TGCAGCGTTATAGAACAGGGATATACAGATACGCAGTATTTT. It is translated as CSVIEQGYTDTQYF.

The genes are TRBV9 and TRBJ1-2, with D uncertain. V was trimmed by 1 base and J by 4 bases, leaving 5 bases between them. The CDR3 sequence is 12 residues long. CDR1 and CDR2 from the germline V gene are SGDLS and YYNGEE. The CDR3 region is CASSVSSYGYTF. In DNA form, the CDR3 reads TGTGCCAGCAGCGTATCCAGCTATGGCTACACCTTC. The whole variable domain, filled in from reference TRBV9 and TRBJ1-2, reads DSGVTQTPKHLITATGQRVTLRCSPRSGDLSVYWYQQSLDQGLQFLIQYYNGEERAKGNILERFSAQQFPDLHSELNLSSLELGDSALYFCASSVSSYGYTFGSGTRLTVV.

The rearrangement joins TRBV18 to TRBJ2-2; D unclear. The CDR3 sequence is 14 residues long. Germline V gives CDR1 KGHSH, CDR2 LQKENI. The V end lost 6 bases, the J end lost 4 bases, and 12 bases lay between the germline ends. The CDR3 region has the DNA TGTGCCAGCTCCCCCGACGGCGCCACCGGGGAGCTGTTTTTT. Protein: CASSPDGATGELFF.

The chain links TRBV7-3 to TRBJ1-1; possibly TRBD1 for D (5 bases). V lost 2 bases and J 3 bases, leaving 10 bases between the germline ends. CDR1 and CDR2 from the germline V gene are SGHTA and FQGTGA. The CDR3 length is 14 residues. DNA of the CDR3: TGTGCCAGCAGCTTACTGGGGCCGGACACTGAAGCTTTCTTT. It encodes CASSLLGPDTEAFF.

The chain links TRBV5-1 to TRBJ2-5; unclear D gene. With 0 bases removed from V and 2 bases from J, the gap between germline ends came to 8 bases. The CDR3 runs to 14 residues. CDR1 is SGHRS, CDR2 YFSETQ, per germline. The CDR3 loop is CASSLDPQQETQYF. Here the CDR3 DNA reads TGCGCCAGCAGCTTGGACCCCCAACAAGAGACCCAGTACTTC. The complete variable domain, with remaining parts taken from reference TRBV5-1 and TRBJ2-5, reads KAGVTQTPRYLIKTRGQQVTLSCSPISGHRSVSWYQQTPGQGLQFLFEYFSETQRNKGNFPGRFSGRQFSNSRSEMNVSTLELGDSALYLCASSLDPQQETQYFGPGTRLLVL.